A single sample gave rise to the 5 T cell receptor beta chains below, sequenced in a study of OX40 agonist ivuxolimab in advanced cancers. Assay: immunoSEQ multiplex PCR; the TCRdb copy retains only in-frame clones and omits some. This table has around 60,000 clones, 80% to 90% appearing once. Sample: CD4+ or CD8+ T cells sorted from blood, taken in a trial of the OX40 agonist ivuxolimab. The receptors were gathered from an adult with an advanced solid tumor such as melanoma, head and neck, liver or kidney cancer.

This chain uses TRBV4-1 with TRBJ1-1; D is unresolved. The germline V gene has CDR1 MGHRA and CDR2 YSYEKL. The CDR3 is made up of 16 amino acids. The germline V and J ends were trimmed by 1 base and 1 base, with 13 bases remaining between them. As DNA, the CDR3 is TGCGCCAGCAGCCAAGGGCCGACACTTCCGAACACTGAAGCTTTCTTT. Amino acid sequence: CASSQGPTLPNTEAFF.

The chain employs TRBV7-6 and TRBJ2-3; D is undetermined. CDR3 length: 15 residues. V was clipped by 5 bases and J by 8 bases, with 20 bases between them. The V gene's germline CDR1 is SGHVS and CDR2 FNYEAQ. CDR3: CASSRYSQAVVTQYF. The CDR3 DNA sequence: TGTGCCAGCAGCCGTTACTCCCAGGCGGTTGTTACGCAGTATTTT.

The chain joins TRBV5-6 to TRBJ1-3; D uncertain. Trimming stripped 4 bases from V and 5 bases from J, with 4 bases between. The CDR3 extends over 11 amino acids. Germline values: CDR1 SGHDT, CDR2 YYEEEE. CDR3 region: CASSRRNTIYF. In nucleotides, the CDR3 is TGTGCCAGCAGCCGGAGAAACACCATATATTTT. The full variable domain, completed using reference TRBV5-6 and TRBJ1-3, is DAGVTQSPTHLIKTRGQQVTLRCSPKSGHDTVSWYQQALGQGPQFIFQYYEEEERQRGNFPDRFSGHQFPNYSSELNVNALLLGDSALYLCASSRRNTIYFGEGSWLTVV.

V gene TRBV19 combines with J gene TRBJ1-4, with unresolved D. The V and J ends lost 5 bases and 0 bases respectively, with 19 bases between them. CDR1 and CDR2 from the germline V gene are LNHDA and SQIVND (reference sequence). The CDR3 length is 18 residues. The CDR3 region has the DNA TGTGCCAGTAGTGTCTCCCCTTCGAGAGGTGCAACTAATGAAAAACTGTTTTTT. This gives the protein CASSVSPSRGATNEKLFF.

CDR3 sequence: CASSPELASYNEQFF. CDR3 coding DNA: TGTGCCAGCAGCCCTGAACTAGCGTCCTACAATGAGCAGTTCTTC. The gene calls are TRBV13 and TRBJ2-1; 7 bases line up with TRBD2. Germline V gene data show CDR1 as PRHDT and CDR2 as FYEKMQ (reference sequence). The CDR3 contains 15 residues. V lost 5 bases, J lost 1 base, and 5 bases stayed unmatched.